This T cell receptor (beta chain) was profiled in a study of CXCR4 blockade with PD-1 therapy in pancreatic cancer. The study's findings and limits: Tumors were clonally expanded, mean around 0.14 versus 0.05 in healthy blood. Frequent tumor clones were encoded by many distinct rearrangements, suggesting shared antigens.

Regarding this clone: The antigen remains undetermined.

V lost 6 bases and J 0 bases, leaving 12 bases between the germline ends. Germline loops: CDR1 MDHEN, CDR2 SYDVKM. The CDR3 spans 16 residues. Clones were sequenced by immunoSEQ multiplex PCR, and TCRdb holds only the in-frame ones, with some missing. The table has approximately 18,000 clones, over 60% seen once. V usage is TRBV28 and J usage is TRBJ2-6; D may be TRBD1 (6 bases). The receptor was isolated from a human donor with pancreatic ductal adenocarcinoma. The sequenced sample was tumor tissue. In nucleotides, the CDR3 is TGTGCCAGCAGCCCGCCAGGGGTCTCTGGGGCCAACGTCCTGACTTTC. Encoded protein: CASSPPGVSGANVLTF.